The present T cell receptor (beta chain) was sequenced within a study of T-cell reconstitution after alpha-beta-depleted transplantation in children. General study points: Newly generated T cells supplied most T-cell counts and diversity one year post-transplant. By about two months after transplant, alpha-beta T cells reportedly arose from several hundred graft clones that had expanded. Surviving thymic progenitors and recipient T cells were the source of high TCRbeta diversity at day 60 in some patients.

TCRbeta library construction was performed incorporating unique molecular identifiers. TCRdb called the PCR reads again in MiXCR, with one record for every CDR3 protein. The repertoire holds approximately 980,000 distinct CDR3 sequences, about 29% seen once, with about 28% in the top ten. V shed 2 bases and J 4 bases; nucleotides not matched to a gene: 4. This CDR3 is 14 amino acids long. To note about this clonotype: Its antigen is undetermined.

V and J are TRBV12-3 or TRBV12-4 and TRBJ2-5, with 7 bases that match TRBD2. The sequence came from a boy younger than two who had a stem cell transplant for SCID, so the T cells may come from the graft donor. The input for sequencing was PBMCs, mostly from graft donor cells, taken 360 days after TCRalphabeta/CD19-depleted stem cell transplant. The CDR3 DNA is TGTGCCAGCAGTTTAAGCGGGGTGGTAGAGACCCAGTACTTC. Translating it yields CASSLSGVVETQYF.